The 14 T cell receptor beta chains below were found in one sample sequenced in a study of breast tumors, draining lymph nodes, adjacent tissues (dated by TCRdb to the mid-2010s). Library preparation employed multiplex PCR. Sequencer: Illumina HiSeq 2000. Through fastp at Q25 and MiXCR, TCRdb rebuilt clones from the public reads, retaining in-frame beta chains. Each entry is one CDR3 protein sequence, shown with its most common DNA and genes. The sample table contains 30,000 to 40,000 distinct CDR3 sequences; only one count was recorded for over 30% of them. The ten largest clones take up roughly a tenth of the sample. The specimen sequenced was breast tumor tissue. The receptors were gathered from a female donor with breast cancer. Some clones in this sample may be carry-over from other donors' samples.

This rearrangement joins TRBV12-3 or TRBV12-4 to TRBJ2-3, with 7 bases aligning to TRBD2. CDR3 size: 16 residues. V was clipped by 3 bases and J by 5 bases; unmatched bases: 11. The CDR3 here is CASSLLGGSPKDTQYF. As DNA, the CDR3 is TGTGCCAGCAGTTTGTTGGGGGGGTCCCCCAAAGATACGCAGTATTTT.

V is TRBV4-1 and J is TRBJ2-5, with 12 bases lining up with TRBD1. Trimming cost V 4 bases and J 5 bases; bases outside gene matches: 5. The germline V gene has CDR1 MGHRA and CDR2 YSYEKL. The CDR3 sequence is 15 residues long. The CDR3 nucleotides are TGCGCCAGCAGCCGGGACAGGGGGCGCGAGGAGACCCAGTACTTC. Encoded protein: CASSRDRGREETQYF.

This clonotype has ten or more counts. The chain couples TRBV7-8 to TRBJ2-7, with 11 bases matching TRBD2. The CDR3 sequence is 16 residues long. Unmatched junction bases numbered 11, after V lost 6 bases and J lost 4 bases. Germline assignment: CDR1 SGHVS and CDR2 FQNEAQ. CDR3 sequence: CASSSGGSSGRYEQYF. The CDR3 region has the DNA TGTGCCAGCAGTTCGGGTGGGTCTAGCGGGAGGTACGAGCAGTACTTC.

This clonotype has only a few counts. The V call is TRBV6-6, the J call TRBJ1-2, with 7 bases lining up with TRBD1. Germline CDR1 is MNHNY and CDR2 is SVGAGI (reference sequence). The V segment lost 0 bases and the J segment 1 base; nucleotides outside the gene matches: 2. The CDR3 runs 15 residues. CDR3 sequence: CASSYSWDSNYGYTF. The CDR3 nucleotides are TGTGCCAGCAGTTACTCGTGGGACAGTAACTATGGCTACACCTTC.

This clonotype was counted at least ten times. The rearrangement uses TRBV11-2 and TRBJ2-2, with 7 bases fitting TRBD2. The germline gives CDR1 SGHAT, CDR2 FQNNGV. CDR3 length equals 15 residues. The ends lost 1 base at V and 6 bases at J; junction bases unmatched: 5. The CDR3 reads CASSLAGLGAGELFF. CDR3 DNA sequence: TGTGCCAGCAGCTTAGCAGGACTAGGTGCCGGGGAGCTGTTTTTT.

This clonotype was seen repeatedly, ten times or more. The gene calls are TRBV30 and TRBJ1-3; unclear D gene. The V end was cut by 8 bases, the J end by 0 bases, with 11 bases between. Germline V CDR1 and CDR2: GTSNPN, SVGIG (reference sequence). This CDR3 has 13 amino acids. The CDR3 nucleotides read TGTGCCGGGAAGACGGTCTCTGGAAACACCATATATTTT. Translation gives CAGKTVSGNTIYF.

This chain uses TRBV4-1 with TRBJ2-3; 16 bases fit TRBD2. J gave up 1 base and V 4 bases, and 8 bases lay outside the gene matches. The CDR3 has 19 amino acids. Per the germline V gene, CDR1 is MGHRA and CDR2 is YSYEKL. The CDR3 nucleotides are TGCGCCAGCAGCCCAAAGGGACTAGCGGGAGGGCCGGGCACAGATACGCAGTATTTT. Its protein is CASSPKGLAGGPGTDTQYF.

A note on this clonotype: The junction differs from germline at one of its ends, possibly a read error. Written as DNA, the CDR3 is TGCGCCAGCACGCTAAGAGATGGCTACACCTTC. It encodes CASTLRDGYTF. The rearrangement joins TRBV2 to TRBJ1-2; D is undetermined. Germline CDR1 reads SNHLY; CDR2 reads FYNNEI. This CDR3 has 11 amino acids.

The CDR3: CASSKLAGGFYNEQFF. For the CDR3, the DNA is TGTGCCAGCAGTAAACTGGCGGGGGGCTTCTACAATGAGCAGTTCTTC. The chain joins TRBV6-2 or TRBV6-3 to TRBJ2-1, with TRBD2 identical over 8 bases. Per germline, CDR1 MNHEY and CDR2 SVGEGT. Trimming at V came to 5 bases and at J to 3 bases, leaving 9 bases not matched to a gene. This CDR3 region has 16 residues.

This clonotype has a count of ten or more. V gene TRBV7-7 combines with J gene TRBJ2-1; the D gene is possibly TRBD2 (6 bases). CDR3 length equals 16 residues. The germline gives CDR1 SSHAT, CDR2 FNYEAQ (reference sequence). Trimming left V 1 base short and J 4 bases short, with 14 bases between. CDR3 in DNA: TGTGCCAGCAGCTTAGGTGGGGCCGGGGGATACAATGAGCAGTTCTTC. It encodes CASSLGGAGGYNEQFF.

This clonotype was recorded many times. CDR3 in amino acids: CAIGVAGGDTQYF. Written as DNA, the CDR3 is TGTGCCATCGGGGTAGCGGGAGGCGATACGCAGTATTTT. The chain couples TRBV10-3 to TRBJ2-3, with 10 bases identical to TRBD2. Germline V gene sequence: CDR1 ENHRY, CDR2 SYGVKD. CDR3 length: 13 amino acids. V dropped 8 bases and J dropped 6; count of bases not matched to a gene: 5.

This clonotype occurred many times. The V gene is TRBV9, the J gene TRBJ2-1; 8 bases map to TRBD1. CDR3 size: 16 residues. Germline V gene sequence: CDR1 SGDLS, CDR2 YYNGEE. Losses at the gene ends were 3 bases for V and 6 bases for J; bases not matched to a gene: 11. CDR3 sequence: CASSAGQAPAGNEQFF. CDR3 nucleotides: TGTGCCAGCAGCGCGGGACAGGCTCCGGCGGGCAATGAGCAGTTCTTC.

Comment on this clonotype: This may stem from a read error, because a much larger clone lies one nucleotide away. The missing conserved phenylalanine or tryptophan at the end of this CDR3 makes a read error likely. The gene calls are TRBV19 and TRBJ2-3, with 7 bases lining up with TRBD1. V trimming: 7 bases; J trimming: 6 bases; junction bases outside the gene matches: 10. Germline V gene lookup returns CDR1 LNHDA and CDR2 SQIVND (reference sequence). The CDR3 runs 14 residues. The CDR3 DNA follows: TGTGCCAGTACTCCGGGACAGAACTATGATACGCAGTATCTT. Translating gives CASTPGQNYDTQYL.

The sample holds many counts of this clonotype. For the CDR3, the DNA is TGTGCCAGCAATTTTGCCCCTGGGTACAATGAGCAGTTCTTC. Translation gives CASNFAPGYNEQFF. The rearrangement uses TRBV6-1 and TRBJ2-1; D is undetermined. CDR3 length equals 14 residues. The V gene lost 7 bases and the J gene lost 4 bases, with 14 bases spanning the gap. Germline CDR1 is MNHNS and CDR2 is SASEGT.